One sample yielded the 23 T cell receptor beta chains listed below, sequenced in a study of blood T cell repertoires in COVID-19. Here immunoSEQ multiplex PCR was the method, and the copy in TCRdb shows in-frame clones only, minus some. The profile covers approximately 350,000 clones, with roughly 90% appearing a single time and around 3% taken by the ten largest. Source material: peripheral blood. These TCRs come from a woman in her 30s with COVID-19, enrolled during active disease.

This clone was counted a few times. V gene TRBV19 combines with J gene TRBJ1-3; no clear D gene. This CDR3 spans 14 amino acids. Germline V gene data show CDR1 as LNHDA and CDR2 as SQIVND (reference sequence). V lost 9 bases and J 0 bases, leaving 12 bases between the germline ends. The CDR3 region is CARNTGNSGNTIYF. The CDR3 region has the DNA TGTGCCAGAAACACCGGGAACTCTGGAAACACCATATATTTT.

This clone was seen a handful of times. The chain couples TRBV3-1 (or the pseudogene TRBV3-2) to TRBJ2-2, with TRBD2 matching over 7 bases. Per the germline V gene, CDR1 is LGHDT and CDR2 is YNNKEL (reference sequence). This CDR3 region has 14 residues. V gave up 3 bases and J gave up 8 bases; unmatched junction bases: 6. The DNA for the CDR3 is TGTGCCAGCAGCCAGGCGGGAGTAACTGGGGAGCTGTTTTTT. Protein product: CASSQAGVTGELFF.

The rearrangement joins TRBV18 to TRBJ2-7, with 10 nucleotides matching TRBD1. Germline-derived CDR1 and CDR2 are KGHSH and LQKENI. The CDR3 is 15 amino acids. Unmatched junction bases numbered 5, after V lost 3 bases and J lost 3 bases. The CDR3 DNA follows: TGTGCCAGCTCACCCTCCGGGACAGGGGACTACGAGCAGTACGTC. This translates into CASSPSGTGDYEQYV.

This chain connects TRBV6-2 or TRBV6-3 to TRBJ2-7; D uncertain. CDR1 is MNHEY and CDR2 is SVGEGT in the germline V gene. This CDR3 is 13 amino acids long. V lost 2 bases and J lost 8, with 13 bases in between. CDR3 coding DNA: TGTGCCAGCAGTTACCAAGGCAGAGGAAAGCAGTACGTC. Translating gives CASSYQGRGKQYV.

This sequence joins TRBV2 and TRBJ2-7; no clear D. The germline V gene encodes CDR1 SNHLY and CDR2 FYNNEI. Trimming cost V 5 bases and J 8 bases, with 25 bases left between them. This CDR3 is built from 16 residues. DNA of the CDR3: TGTGCCAGCAGTACCACTACGCCTCGAACGAAGGTTCAGCAGTACTTC. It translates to CASSTTTPRTKVQQYF.

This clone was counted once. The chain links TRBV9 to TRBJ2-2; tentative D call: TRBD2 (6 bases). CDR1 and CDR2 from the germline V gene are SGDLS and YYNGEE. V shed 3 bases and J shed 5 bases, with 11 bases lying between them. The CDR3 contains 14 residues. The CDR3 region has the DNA TGTGCCAGCAGCGGCCGGGACTTTACCGGGGAGCTGTTTTTT. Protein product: CASSGRDFTGELFF. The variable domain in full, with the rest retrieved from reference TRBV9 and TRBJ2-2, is DSGVTQTPKHLITATGQRVTLRCSPRSGDLSVYWYQQSLDQGLQFLIQYYNGEERAKGNILERFSAQQFPDLHSELNLSSLELGDSALYFCASSGRDFTGELFFGEGSRLTVL.

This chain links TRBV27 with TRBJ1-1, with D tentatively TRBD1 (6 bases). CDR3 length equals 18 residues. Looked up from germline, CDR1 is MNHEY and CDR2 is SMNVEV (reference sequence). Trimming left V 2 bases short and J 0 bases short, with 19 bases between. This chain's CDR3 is CASSLIWGQGSMNTEAFF. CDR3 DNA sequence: TGTGCCAGCAGTTTAATCTGGGGTCAGGGGTCCATGAACACTGAAGCTTTCTTT.

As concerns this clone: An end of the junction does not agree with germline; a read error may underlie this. This CDR3 is CASSPLYGLAGEETQYF. In nucleotides, the CDR3 is TGTGCCAGCTCACCACTATACGGGTTAGCGGGGGAAGAGACCCAATACTTC. The chain uses TRBV18 and TRBJ2-5, with 9 bases fitting TRBD2. Germline CDR1 reads KGHSH; CDR2 reads LQKENI. The CDR3 is 17 residues long.

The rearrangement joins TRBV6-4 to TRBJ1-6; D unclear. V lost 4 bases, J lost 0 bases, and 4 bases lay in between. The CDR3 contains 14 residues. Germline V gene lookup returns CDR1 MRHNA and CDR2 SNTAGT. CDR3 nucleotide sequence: TGTGCCAGCAGTGTAAACTCCTATAATTCACCCCTCCACTTT. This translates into CASSVNSYNSPLHF.

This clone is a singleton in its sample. The chain's CDR3 is CAISSGQGRYEQYF. CDR3 DNA sequence: TGTGCCATCAGTTCAGGACAGGGAAGGTACGAGCAGTACTTC. The chain employs TRBV10-3 and TRBJ2-7; 8 nucleotides agree with TRBD1. CDR1 and CDR2 from the germline V gene are ENHRY and SYGVKD. The CDR3 runs to 14 residues. Trimming took 5 bases from V and 4 from J; bases not matched to a gene: 7.

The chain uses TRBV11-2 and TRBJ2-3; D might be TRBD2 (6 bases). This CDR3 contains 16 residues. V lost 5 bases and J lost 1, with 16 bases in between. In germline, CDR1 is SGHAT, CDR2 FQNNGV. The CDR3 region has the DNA TGTGCCAGCAGCCCTCAGGGTTGGGGGGGCACAGATACGCAGTATTTT. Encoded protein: CASSPQGWGGTDTQYF. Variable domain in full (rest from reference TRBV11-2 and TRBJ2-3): EAGVAQSPRYKIIEKRQSVAFWCNPISGHATLYWYQQILGQGPKLLIQFQNNGVVDDSQLPKDRFSAERLKGVDSTLKIQPAKLEDSAVYLCASSPQGWGGTDTQYFGPGTRLTVL.

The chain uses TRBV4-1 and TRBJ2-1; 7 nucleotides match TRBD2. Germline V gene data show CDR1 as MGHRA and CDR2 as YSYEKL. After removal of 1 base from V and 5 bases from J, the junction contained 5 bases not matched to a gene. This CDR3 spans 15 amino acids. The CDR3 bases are TGCGCCAGCAGCCAAGTCCTAGCGGTAAACAATGAGCAGTTCTTC. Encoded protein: CASSQVLAVNNEQFF.

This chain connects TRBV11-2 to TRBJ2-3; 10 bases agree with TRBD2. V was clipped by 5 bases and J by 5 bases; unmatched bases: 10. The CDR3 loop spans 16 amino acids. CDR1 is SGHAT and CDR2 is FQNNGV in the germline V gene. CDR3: CASSLPVAGGGDTQYF. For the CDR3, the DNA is TGTGCCAGCAGCCTTCCTGTAGCGGGAGGAGGAGATACGCAGTATTTT.

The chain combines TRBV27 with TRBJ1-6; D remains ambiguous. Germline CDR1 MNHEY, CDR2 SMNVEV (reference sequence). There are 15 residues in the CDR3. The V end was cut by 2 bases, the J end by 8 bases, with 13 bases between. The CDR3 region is CASSLQTSPDSPLHF. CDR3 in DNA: TGTGCCAGCAGTTTACAGACAAGCCCGGATTCACCCCTCCACTTT.

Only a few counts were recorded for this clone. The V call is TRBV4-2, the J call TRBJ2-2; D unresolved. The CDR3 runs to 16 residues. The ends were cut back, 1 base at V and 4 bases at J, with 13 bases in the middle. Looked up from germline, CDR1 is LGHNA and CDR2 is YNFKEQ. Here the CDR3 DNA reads TGTGCCAGCAGCCAAGGGCTAGAGGTCAGCACCGGGGAGCTGTTTTTT. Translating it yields CASSQGLEVSTGELFF.

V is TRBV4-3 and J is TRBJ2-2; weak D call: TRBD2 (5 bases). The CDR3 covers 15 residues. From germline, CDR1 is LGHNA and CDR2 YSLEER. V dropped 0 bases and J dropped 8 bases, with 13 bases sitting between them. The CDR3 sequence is CASSQDGYEGGELFF. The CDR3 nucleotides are TGCGCCAGCAGCCAAGATGGGTATGAGGGAGGGGAGCTGTTTTTT.

Here the CDR3 DNA reads TGTGCCAGCAGCTTACGTCGGGTCTCCTACAATGAGCAGTTCTTC. It yields the protein CASSLRRVSYNEQFF. V usage is TRBV7-2 and J usage is TRBJ2-1, with D hard to call. Trimming shortened V by 2 bases and J by 0 bases, and 8 bases separated the two germline ends. Germline V lookup: CDR1 SGHTA, CDR2 FQGNSA. The CDR3 is 15 residues long.

The DNA for the CDR3 is TGTGCCAGCAGCCGGGATGATTACAATGAGCAGTTCTTC. The encoded protein is CASSRDDYNEQFF. V is TRBV5-4 and J is TRBJ2-1; perhaps TRBD2 as D (5 bases). Trimming removed 4 bases from V and 4 bases from J, with 9 bases in between. Germline CDR1 is SGHNT and CDR2 is YYREEE (reference sequence). The CDR3 is 13 residues long.

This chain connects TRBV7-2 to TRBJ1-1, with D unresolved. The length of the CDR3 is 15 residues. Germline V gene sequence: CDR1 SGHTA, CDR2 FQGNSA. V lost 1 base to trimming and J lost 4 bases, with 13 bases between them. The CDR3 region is CASSLVGMRVTEAFF. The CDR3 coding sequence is TGTGCCAGCAGCTTAGTCGGGATGAGGGTCACTGAAGCTTTCTTT.

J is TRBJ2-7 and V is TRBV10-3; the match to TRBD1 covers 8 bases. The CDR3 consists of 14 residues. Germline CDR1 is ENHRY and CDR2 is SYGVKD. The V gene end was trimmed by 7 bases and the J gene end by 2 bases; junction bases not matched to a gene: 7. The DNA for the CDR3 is TGTGCCATCATGGGGACAGGAACACCCTACGAGCAGTACTTC. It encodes CAIMGTGTPYEQYF.

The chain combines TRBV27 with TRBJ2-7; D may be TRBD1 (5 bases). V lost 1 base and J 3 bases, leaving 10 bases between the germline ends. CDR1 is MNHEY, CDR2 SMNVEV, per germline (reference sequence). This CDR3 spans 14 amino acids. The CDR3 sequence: CASSLLTANYEQYF. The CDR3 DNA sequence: TGTGCCAGCAGTTTATTGACAGCCAACTACGAGCAGTACTTC.

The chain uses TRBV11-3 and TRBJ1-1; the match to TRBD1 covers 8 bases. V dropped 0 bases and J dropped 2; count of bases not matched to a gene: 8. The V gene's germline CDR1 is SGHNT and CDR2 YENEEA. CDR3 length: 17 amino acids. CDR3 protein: CASSLDGTGLSNTEAFF. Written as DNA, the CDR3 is TGTGCCAGCAGCTTAGACGGGACAGGTCTTTCAAACACTGAAGCTTTCTTT.

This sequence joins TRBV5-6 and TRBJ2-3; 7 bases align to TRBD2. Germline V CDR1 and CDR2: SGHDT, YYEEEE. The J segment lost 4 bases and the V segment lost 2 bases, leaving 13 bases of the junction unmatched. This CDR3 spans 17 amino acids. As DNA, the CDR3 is TGTGCCAGCAGCTTTGGACTAGATGCTTCTGGAGCAGATACGCAGTATTTT. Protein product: CASSFGLDASGADTQYF.